Each of the 32 T cell receptor beta chains below was sequenced from the same sample in a study of blood T cell repertoires in COVID-19. Profiled with immunoSEQ multiplex PCR; TCRdb holds only in-frame clones, not every one. This table has tens of thousands of clones, over 80% appearing once. Input material: peripheral blood. The receptors derive from a man aged 40-49 years with acute or convalescent COVID-19.

This clone was counted between two and nine times. The chain links TRBV2 to TRBJ1-2; D might be TRBD1 (5 bases). This CDR3 contains 13 residues. Trimming took 4 bases from V and 2 from J, leaving 8 bases between them. Germline loops: CDR1 SNHLY, CDR2 FYNNEI. The CDR3 loop is CASSVQGNYGYTF. As DNA, the CDR3 is TGTGCCAGCAGTGTTCAGGGCAACTATGGCTACACCTTC.

This clone was seen a handful of times. The gene calls are TRBV24-1 and TRBJ2-2, with D possibly TRBD1 on 5 matching bases. This CDR3 contains 16 residues. Deletions cut 4 bases from V and 2 bases from J, with 13 bases between. Germline values: CDR1 KGHDR, CDR2 SFDVKD. The CDR3 DNA sequence: TGTGCCACCAGTGACCTCAACAGGAGAAACACCGGGGAGCTGTTTTTT. Amino acids: CATSDLNRRNTGELFF.

V and J are TRBV6-5 and TRBJ1-1; no clear D. The CDR3 consists of 13 residues. Germline V gene data show CDR1 as MNHEY and CDR2 as SVGAGI. V was cut by 5 bases and J by 1 base, with 8 bases left in between. CDR3 coding DNA: TGTGCCAGCAGTCTTTCAGGGAACACTGAAGCTTTCTTT. Residues: CASSLSGNTEAFF.

The rearrangement uses TRBV18 and TRBJ1-3, with 7 bases identical to TRBD1. Germline-derived CDR1 and CDR2 are KGHSH and LQKENI. Losses at the gene ends were 5 bases for V and 0 bases for J; bases not matched to a gene: 7. CDR3 size: 16 residues. CDR3 sequence (DNA): TGTGCCAGCTCAGCCCCGGGACAGCGCTCTGGAAACACCATATATTTT. Its translation: CASSAPGQRSGNTIYF.

The chain joins TRBV24-1 to TRBJ2-5; D perhaps matches TRBD1 (6 bases). The CDR3 loop spans 14 amino acids. V lost 3 bases to trimming and J lost 5 bases, with 12 bases between them. CDR1 KGHDR and CDR2 SFDVKD come from the germline V gene. The CDR3 protein is CATSDKGVGETQYF. CDR3 coding DNA: TGTGCCACCAGTGATAAGGGGGTGGGGGAGACCCAGTACTTC.

J is TRBJ2-6 and V is TRBV10-1, with D unresolved. The germline CDR1 and CDR2 sequences are WNHNN and SYGVQD (reference sequence). V was cut by 3 bases and J by 2 bases, with 14 bases left in between. CDR3 length: 17 amino acids. The CDR3 spells CASSEGRKSPGANVLTF. The DNA for the CDR3 is TGCGCCAGCAGTGAAGGCAGGAAAAGCCCTGGGGCCAACGTCCTGACTTTC.

The V and J genes are TRBV7-9 and TRBJ1-4; TRBD1 matches at 7 bases. V shed 4 bases, J shed 11 bases, and the junction held 7 bases outside the gene matches. Germline CDR1 and CDR2: SEHNR and FQNEAQ (reference sequence). The CDR3 has 13 amino acids. The DNA for the CDR3 is TGTGCCAGCAGCTACCCCGGACAGGAGAAACTGTTTTTT. Translated: CASSYPGQEKLFF.

The V call is TRBV6-5, the J call TRBJ2-7, with 10 bases aligning to TRBD1. The CDR3 runs to 13 residues. Germline V gene sequence: CDR1 MNHEY, CDR2 SVGAGI. J lost 3 bases, V lost 8 bases, and 4 bases had no gene match. In nucleotides, the CDR3 is TGTGCCAGCGGGACAGGGGTTAGCTACGAGCAGTACGTC. Translated: CASGTGVSYEQYV.

The chain links TRBV30 to TRBJ1-3; no clear D gene. CDR1 GTSNPN and CDR2 SVGIG come from the germline V gene (reference sequence). CDR3 length equals 14 residues. V was pared by 4 bases and J by 4 bases, with 14 bases between. The CDR3 spells CAWTPAGIGNTIYF. The CDR3 nucleotides are TGTGCCTGGACTCCGGCGGGGATCGGAAACACCATATATTTT.

This clone occurred once. The rearrangement joins TRBV6-6 to TRBJ2-4, with 12 nucleotides matching TRBD1. In germline, CDR1 is MNHNY, CDR2 SVGAGI (reference sequence). The CDR3 covers 18 residues. The V segment lost 5 bases and the J segment 4 bases; nucleotides outside the gene matches: 12. Here the CDR3 DNA reads TGTGCCAGCAGTCCCTCCTTCGGGACAGGGGGCCTAAAAAACATTCAGTACTTC. It encodes CASSPSFGTGGLKNIQYF.

The chain links TRBV19 to TRBJ1-5; 7 nucleotides line up with TRBD1. The CDR3 extends over 15 amino acids. V lost 7 bases to trimming and J lost 12 bases; unmatched junction nucleotides: 18. Per germline, CDR1 LNHDA and CDR2 SQIVND (reference sequence). CDR3 nucleotide sequence: TGTGCCAGTACCCCCAACAGGGGTGGTAAAGGCGGCCAGCATTTT. Translation gives CASTPNRGGKGGQHF.

V usage is TRBV7-8 and J usage is TRBJ2-7; possibly TRBD1 for D (7 bases). The CDR3 spans 13 residues. CDR1 and CDR2 (germline): SGHVS, FQNEAQ. V gave up 5 bases and J gave up 6 bases, with 14 bases separating them. The CDR3 DNA reads TGTGCCAGCAGCCTTACTCAGGGGGGCGAGCAGTACGTC. It yields the protein CASSLTQGGEQYV.

The chain recombines TRBV6-5 with TRBJ1-1; possibly TRBD1 for D (5 bases). The V gene lost 8 bases and the J gene lost 7 bases, with 23 bases spanning the gap. The CDR3 runs 15 residues. Germline CDR1 and CDR2: MNHEY and SVGAGI. The CDR3, as DNA: TGTGCCAGCTGGGACCGGGGGGGGATTTTCTATGAAGCTTTCTTT. Encoded protein: CASWDRGGIFYEAFF.

The sample holds a few counts of this clone. The V call is TRBV5-5, the J call TRBJ2-7, with 7 bases fitting TRBD2. Losses at the gene ends were 2 bases for V and 5 bases for J; bases not matched to a gene: 10. Germline CDR1 is SGHKS and CDR2 is YYEKEE (reference sequence). The CDR3 is 15 residues long. The CDR3 here is CASSFPGGIEHEQYV. DNA of the CDR3: TGTGCCAGCAGCTTTCCGGGGGGTATAGAACACGAGCAGTACGTC.

Remarks on this clone: An end of the junction does not agree with germline; a read error may underlie this. The V and J genes are TRBV20-1 and TRBJ2-3; D call uncertain. This CDR3 is built from 11 residues. Germline CDR1 and CDR2: DFQATT and SNEGSKA (reference sequence). The CDR3 loop is CSASPSRTEYF. The CDR3 nucleotides read TGCAGTGCTAGTCCCTCGCGTACGGAGTATTTT.

V and J are TRBV6-1 and TRBJ1-1, with 7 bases lining up with TRBD1. CDR3 length equals 16 residues. Germline V gene data show CDR1 as MNHNS and CDR2 as SASEGT. V trimming: 4 bases; J trimming: 2 bases; junction bases outside the gene matches: 10. This chain's CDR3 is CASSGTTGAGNTEAFF. For the CDR3, the DNA is TGTGCCAGCAGTGGAACCACAGGGGCCGGAAACACTGAAGCTTTCTTT.

This sequence joins TRBV6-5 and TRBJ2-7; D gene uncertain. Germline CDR1 MNHEY, CDR2 SVGAGI. The CDR3 totals 12 residues. With 6 bases removed from V and 3 bases from J, the gap between germline ends came to 9 bases. In DNA form, the CDR3 reads TGTGCCAGCAGGAGTCTAGACTACGAGCAGTACGTC. Translation gives CASRSLDYEQYV.

The chain couples TRBV2 to TRBJ1-1; 7 bases fit TRBD1. Germline CDR1 and CDR2: SNHLY and FYNNEI. V lost 2 bases to trimming and J lost 4 bases; unmatched junction nucleotides: 7. The CDR3 is 15 residues long. DNA for the CDR3: TGTGCCAGCAGTGAAAAAGACAGGGTTGGCACTGAAGCTTTCTTT. This codes for CASSEKDRVGTEAFF.

V is TRBV7-8 and J is TRBJ2-3, with D possibly matching TRBD2 (6 bases). Per the germline V gene, CDR1 is SGHVS and CDR2 is FQNEAQ. The CDR3 totals 15 residues. V shed 5 bases and J shed 4 bases, with 16 bases lying between them. The CDR3 DNA reads as TGTGCCAGCAGCCTGGCGGGACTCAAGGCAGATACGCAGTATTTT. This sequence encodes CASSLAGLKADTQYF. The entire variable domain, with the rest obtained from reference TRBV7-8 and TRBJ2-3, is as follows: GAGVSQSPRYKVAKRGQDVALRCDPISGHVSLFWYQQALGQGPEFLTYFQNEAQLDKSGLPSDRFFAERPEGSVSTLKIQRTQQEDSAVYLCASSLAGLKADTQYFGPGTRLTVL.

V is TRBV5-5 and J is TRBJ2-1; a weak D match, TRBD2 (7 bases). The CDR3 sequence is 16 residues long. Germline V gene sequence: CDR1 SGHKS, CDR2 YYEKEE (reference sequence). The V end lost 0 bases, the J end lost 8 bases, and 18 bases lay between the germline ends. CDR3 region: CASSLDLFGGRDEQFF. In DNA, the CDR3 is TGTGCCAGCAGCTTGGACCTCTTCGGGGGGCGAGATGAGCAGTTCTTC.

The rearrangement joins TRBV6-5 to TRBJ1-3, with 9 bases fitting TRBD1. The germline V gene has CDR1 MNHEY and CDR2 SVGAGI. The V gene end was trimmed by 4 bases and the J gene end by 4 bases; junction bases not matched to a gene: 2. This CDR3 comprises 14 residues. In DNA, the CDR3 is TGTGCCAGCAGTTCGGGACAGGGAGGAAACACCATATATTTT. Protein sequence: CASSSGQGGNTIYF.

The chain joins TRBV5-1 to TRBJ2-2; D remains unclear. V lost 0 bases and J lost 4, with 7 bases in between. This CDR3 spans 14 amino acids. The germline CDR1 and CDR2 sequences are SGHRS and YFSETQ. Written as DNA, the CDR3 is TGCGCCAGCAGCTTGGGCGGTTCCACCGGGGAGCTGTTTTTT. Translating it yields CASSLGGSTGELFF.

This rearrangement joins TRBV19 to TRBJ2-2; 15 positions agree with TRBD2. The CDR3 is 19 residues long. Unmatched junction bases numbered 9, after V lost 3 bases and J lost 4 bases. Germline CDR1 LNHDA, CDR2 SQIVND (reference sequence). CDR3 in DNA: TGTGCCAGTAGTATGAGGACTAGCGGGAGGGCCTTTGGCACCGGGGAGCTGTTTTTT. Protein sequence: CASSMRTSGRAFGTGELFF.

CDR3 in amino acids: CASSQGGRGYTF. DNA for the CDR3: TGTGCCAGCAGCCAAGGTGGTCGGGGCTACACCTTC. The gene calls are TRBV14 and TRBJ1-2; D gene uncertain. Germline-derived CDR1 and CDR2 are SGHDN and FVKESK. This CDR3 comprises 12 residues. The ends were cut back, 1 base at V and 8 bases at J, with 8 bases in the middle.

CDR3 nucleotide sequence: TGTGCCAGCAGCCAAGGAATGCAGGGGCGGACTGAAGCTTTCTTT. It codes for CASSQGMQGRTEAFF. The gene calls are TRBV3-1 (or the pseudogene TRBV3-2) and TRBJ1-1; D is possibly TRBD1 (6 bases). Germline V gene data show CDR1 as LGHDT and CDR2 as YNNKEL (reference sequence). V was cut by 1 base and J by 5 bases, with 14 bases left in between. The CDR3 extends over 15 amino acids.

V is TRBV5-6 and J is TRBJ2-1; no firm D call. Trimming left V 4 bases short and J 4 bases short, with 3 bases between. This CDR3 spans 11 amino acids. Germline V gene lookup returns CDR1 SGHDT and CDR2 YYEEEE. CDR3 sequence reads: CASSQYNEQFF. The CDR3 region has the DNA TGTGCCAGCAGCCAGTACAATGAGCAGTTCTTC.

This chain connects TRBV13 to TRBJ2-4; 7 bases align to TRBD1. Germline lookup yields CDR1 PRHDT and CDR2 FYEKMQ (reference sequence). The CDR3 spans 16 residues. The junction had 11 bases not matched to a gene; V was cut back by 1 base and J by 8 bases. As DNA, the CDR3 is TGTGCCAGCAGCTTAGCCGACAGGGCCCTGAAGGACATTCAGTACTTC. It encodes CASSLADRALKDIQYF.

CDR3 residues: CASGLGQGATNEKLFF. CDR3 nucleotide sequence: TGTGCTAGTGGTTTGGGACAGGGGGCAACTAATGAAAAACTGTTTTTT. The chain recombines TRBV12-5 with TRBJ1-4; TRBD1 agrees at 9 bases. The ends lost 1 base at V and 0 bases at J; junction bases unmatched: 0. The CDR3 sequence is 16 residues long. Germline values: CDR1 LGHNT, CDR2 FRNRAP.

The chain has TRBV7-8 and TRBJ2-1; 11 bases fit TRBD2. The CDR3 runs to 16 residues. The V and J ends lost 5 bases and 0 bases, in that order; junction bases with no gene match: 3. The V gene's germline CDR1 is SGHVS and CDR2 FQNEAQ. The CDR3, as DNA: TGTGCCAGCAGCATTCTAGCGGGAGGCTCCTACAATGAGCAGTTCTTC. The encoded protein is CASSILAGGSYNEQFF.

V is TRBV28 and J is TRBJ1-2, with D possibly matching TRBD1 (5 bases). Germline V gene data show CDR1 as MDHEN and CDR2 as SYDVKM. The CDR3 consists of 14 residues. V lost 5 bases to trimming and J lost 2 bases, with 12 bases between them. DNA of the CDR3: TGTGCCAGCAGTCAAGGGGCGGTGAACTATGGCTACACCTTC. Its protein is CASSQGAVNYGYTF.

This sequence joins TRBV19 and TRBJ2-3; 9 bases fit TRBD1. The CDR3 is 14 amino acids. Germline loops: CDR1 LNHDA, CDR2 SQIVND (reference sequence). V was pared by 4 bases and J by 3 bases, with 2 bases of the junction left unmatched. The CDR3 here is CASSNRGRTDTQYF. In nucleotides, the CDR3 is TGTGCCAGTAGTAACAGGGGGCGGACAGATACGCAGTATTTT.

The V gene is TRBV14, the J gene TRBJ2-3; D remains ambiguous. The CDR3 runs to 14 residues. Per the germline V gene, CDR1 is SGHDN and CDR2 is FVKESK. Trimming took off 4 bases at V and 3 bases at J, with 11 bases between the two ends. CDR3: CASSRRLFTDTQYF. As DNA, the CDR3 is TGTGCCAGCAGCCGTCGACTTTTTACAGATACGCAGTATTTT.